Listed below are T cell receptor beta chains from one sample, sequenced in a study of blood T cell repertoires in COVID-19. Data came from immunoSEQ multiplex PCR; TCRdb stores just in-frame clones and leaves some out. The profile covers 110,000 to 150,000 clones, with more than 60% appearing a single time and approximately 14% taken by the ten largest. The material sequenced was peripheral blood. Receptors were obtained from an elderly man with acute or convalescent COVID-19. CDR3s include the opening cysteine and the closing phenylalanine or tryptophan. D genes are given only for firm matches. The size entry is marked missing in some rows and otherwise reads once, few, many or a size class.

abundance,d_gene,j_gene,v_gene,CDR3aa,CDR3nt
once,-,TRBJ1-5,TRBV2,CASRRESSQPQHF,TGTGCCAGCAGGAGGGAGAGTTCTCAGCCCCAGCATTTT
many,TRBD2,TRBJ2-1,TRBV11-2,CASATSGNEQFF,TGTGCCAGCGCGACTAGCGGCAATGAGCAGTTCTTC
-,-,TRBJ1-1,TRBV5-4,CASSFLSGATGEAFF,TGTGCCAGCAGCTTTTTGTCAGGGGCAACCGGTGAAGCTTTCTTT
-,TRBD1,TRBJ2-7,TRBV5-5,CASSWTFRDRAYEQYF,TGTGCCAGCAGCTGGACTTTCCGGGACAGGGCCTACGAGCAGTACTTC
few,-,TRBJ1-4,TRBV7-3,CASSPGANEKLFF,TGTGCCAGCAGCCCCGGGGCTAATGAAAAACTGTTTTTT
-,TRBD1,TRBJ1-1,TRBV5-1,CASSLGQGSTEAFF,TGCGCCAGCAGCTTGGGACAGGGTAGCACTGAAGCTTTCTTT
-,TRBD1,TRBJ2-1,TRBV18,CASSYRGSNEQFF,TGTGCCAGCTCGTACAGGGGGAGCAATGAGCAGTTCTTC
-,TRBD1,TRBJ2-7,TRBV19,CASSTSRQGRPYEQYF,TGTGCCAGTAGTACCTCCCGACAGGGGAGACCCTACGAGCAGTACTTC
once,-,TRBJ2-3,TRBV7-2,CAGSRAGLGTQYF,TGTGCCGGGAGTAGGGCGGGGCTGGGTACGCAGTATTTT
-,TRBD1,TRBJ1-4,TRBV2,CASRGGTGFEKLFF,TGTGCCAGCAGGGGGGGGACAGGGTTTGAAAAACTGTTTTTT
-,-,TRBJ1-1,TRBV5-3,CARSLRQAMNTEAFF,TGTGCCAGAAGCTTGAGACAGGCGATGAACACTGAAGCTTTCTTT
-,-,TRBJ1-1,TRBV30,CAWSFHRVGTEAFF,TGTGCCTGGAGTTTCCACAGGGTTGGGACTGAAGCTTTCTTT
few,TRBD1,TRBJ1-2,TRBV9,CASSVGDRAYGYTF,TGTGCCAGCAGCGTAGGGGACAGGGCCTATGGCTACACCTTC
-,-,TRBJ2-7,TRBV13,CASSFLGEARYEQYF,TGTGCCAGCAGCTTTTTAGGGGAGGCGCGGTACGAGCAGTACTTC
-,TRBD2,TRBJ2-1,TRBV27,CASSPSGGFYNEQFF,TGTGCCAGCAGTCCTAGCGGGGGGTTCTACAATGAGCAGTTCTTC
-,-,TRBJ1-5,TRBV7-2,CASSSSGKLDQPQHF,TGTGCCAGCAGCTCGTCAGGGAAGCTCGATCAGCCCCAGCATTTT
-,-,TRBJ2-5,TRBV5-1,CASSLIGGRETQYF,TGCGCCAGCAGCCTTATCGGGGGGCGAGAGACCCAGTACTTC
-,TRBD1,TRBJ1-4,TRBV18,CASSQSGQGGEKLFF,TGTGCCAGCTCCCAATCGGGACAGGGTGGTGAAAAACTGTTTTTT
-,TRBD1,TRBJ2-7,TRBV7-2,CASSGTGGYYEQYF,TGTGCCAGCAGCGGGACAGGGGGCTACTACGAGCAGTACTTC
-,-,TRBJ1-2,TRBV2,CASNEGRGRFYGYTF,TGTGCCAGCAATGAAGGACGGGGTCGATTCTATGGCTACACCTTC
few,TRBD1,TRBJ1-5,TRBV18,CASSGTGESFSNQPQHF,TGTGCCAGCTCAGGGACAGGGGAATCTTTTAGCAATCAGCCCCAGCATTTT
-,TRBD1,TRBJ1-2,TRBV28,CASSDRDRALHGYTF,TGTGCCAGCAGTGACCGGGACAGGGCCCTCCATGGCTACACCTTC
-,TRBD2,TRBJ2-1,TRBV18,CASSPAGTRNREQFF,TGTGCCAGCTCTCCCGCCGGGACTAGGAATCGCGAGCAGTTCTTC
-,TRBD1,TRBJ2-7,TRBV5-1,CASSSGGYEQYF,TGCGCCAGCAGTTCAGGGGGATACGAGCAGTACTTC
-,-,TRBJ1-4,TRBV29-1,CSARNEKLFF,TGCAGCGCTCGTAATGAAAAACTGTTTTTT
-,-,TRBJ1-5,TRBV10-3,CTISESRREDQPQHF,TGTACCATCAGTGAGTCGAGAAGGGAGGATCAGCCCCAGCATTTT
-,-,TRBJ2-4,TRBV9,CASSGGGNYKNIQYF,TGTGCCAGCAGCGGGGGCGGAAACTACAAAAACATTCAGTACTTC
-,-,TRBJ2-7,TRBV5-1,CASTLGPEAYEQYF,TGCGCCAGCACCCTTGGCCCCGAGGCCTACGAGCAGTACTTC
once,-,TRBJ2-6,TRBV9,CASSTPSSGANVLTF,TGTGCCAGCAGCACACCTTCCTCTGGGGCCAACGTCCTGACTTTC
-,TRBD1,TRBJ2-1,TRBV29-1,CSVGTGTRNEQFF,TGCAGCGTCGGGACAGGGACACGCAATGAGCAGTTCTTC
-,TRBD1,TRBJ2-7,TRBV4-2,CASSQEDRSYEQYF,TGTGCCAGCAGCCAAGAGGACAGGAGCTACGAGCAGTACTTC
-,-,TRBJ2-7,TRBV4-3,CASSQDWAGSSYEQYF,TGCGCCAGCAGCCAAGATTGGGCCGGGAGCTCCTACGAGCAGTACTTC
-,-,TRBJ1-1,TRBV5-6,CASSLASGRTEAFF,TGTGCCAGCAGCTTGGCCTCAGGGAGGACTGAAGCTTTCTTT
few,-,TRBJ2-7,TRBV20-1,CSARDVYEQYF,TGCAGTGCTAGAGATGTATACGAGCAGTACTTC
-,TRBD1,TRBJ1-6,TRBV28,CASSPPDRVSTLHF,TGTGCCAGCAGTCCCCCGGACAGGGTATCAACCCTCCACTTT
-,-,TRBJ1-3,TRBV9,CASSAGGVGSGNTIYF,TGTGCCAGCAGCGCTGGGGGGGTGGGCTCTGGAAACACCATATATTTT
-,TRBD2,TRBJ2-1,TRBV7-8,CASSLELSAGGDNEQFF,TGTGCCAGCAGCTTAGAGCTCTCAGCGGGGGGAGACAATGAGCAGTTCTTC
-,TRBD1,TRBJ1-2,TRBV7-9,CASRPIPGQGVEFGYTF,TGTGCCAGCAGGCCAATCCCGGGACAGGGGGTTGAGTTTGGCTACACCTTC
few,TRBD1,TRBJ1-4,TRBV6-6,CASSLSRGLATNEKLFF,TGTGCCAGCAGTCTCTCCAGGGGGTTAGCAACTAATGAAAAACTGTTTTTT
-,-,TRBJ2-3,TRBV7-8,CASSLSGVFTQYF,TGTGCCAGCAGCTTATCTGGAGTATTTACGCAGTATTTT
few,-,TRBJ1-5,TRBV28,CASSLGVDQPQHF,TGTGCCAGCAGTTTGGGAGTCGATCAGCCCCAGCATTTT
once,TRBD2,TRBJ2-3,TRBV7-2,CASSLRREPDTQYF,TGTGCCAGCAGCTTAAGGCGGGAGCCCGATACGCAGTATTTT
many,-,TRBJ1-2,TRBV29-1,CSVDRDGYTF,TGCAGCGTTGACAGGGATGGCTACACCTTC
-,TRBD1,TRBJ2-1,TRBV24-1,CATSEAGTAKFF,TGTGCCACCAGTGAGGCCGGGACAGCGAAGTTCTTC
-,TRBD1,TRBJ2-1,TRBV19,CATKGQGAVNEQFF,TGTGCCACCAAGGGACAGGGGGCCGTCAATGAGCAGTTCTTC
-,-,TRBJ2-3,TRBV10-3,CATADYVTDTQYF,TGTGCCACCGCGGACTATGTCACCGATACGCAGTATTTT
few,TRBD1,TRBJ2-7,TRBV18,CASSQGTDLWYF,TGTGCCAGCTCACAGGGGACAGATCTCTGGTACTTC
-,TRBD1,TRBJ2-1,TRBV7-3,CASSPGGHEQFF,TGTGCCAGCAGCCCAGGGGGACATGAGCAGTTCTTC
few,-,TRBJ2-7,TRBV11-2,CASSSAGLVLGSYEQYF,TGTGCCAGCAGCTCCGCGGGGTTGGTCTTAGGGTCCTACGAGCAGTACTTC
many,-,TRBJ1-1,TRBV4-3,CASSQDGSRGTEAFF,TGCGCCAGCAGCCAAGATGGGAGCAGGGGCACTGAAGCTTTCTTT
-,-,TRBJ2-2,TRBV5-1,CASSFRGSGELFF,TGCGCCAGCAGCTTTAGGGGGTCCGGGGAGCTGTTTTTT
once,TRBD1,TRBJ2-7,TRBV7-8,CASSAGQGFPQQYF,TGTGCCAGCAGCGCCGGACAGGGTTTCCCCCAGCAGTACTTC
-,-,TRBJ2-5,TRBV29-1,CSVGRFRLVETQYF,TGCAGCGTTGGCCGTTTTCGACTGGTGGAGACCCAGTACTTC
-,-,TRBJ2-2,TRBV7-3,CASSPYRASGAGELFF,TGTGCCAGCAGCCCCTACAGGGCCAGCGGGGCCGGGGAGCTGTTTTTT